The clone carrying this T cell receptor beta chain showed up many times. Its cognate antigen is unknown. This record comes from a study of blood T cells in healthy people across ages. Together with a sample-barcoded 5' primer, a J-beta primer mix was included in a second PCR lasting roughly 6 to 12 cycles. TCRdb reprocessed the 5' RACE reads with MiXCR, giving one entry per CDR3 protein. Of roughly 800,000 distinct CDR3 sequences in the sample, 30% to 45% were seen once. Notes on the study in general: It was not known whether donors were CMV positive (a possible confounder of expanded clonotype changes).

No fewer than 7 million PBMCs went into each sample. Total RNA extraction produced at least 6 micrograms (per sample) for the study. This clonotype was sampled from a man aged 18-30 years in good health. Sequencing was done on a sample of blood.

The CDR3 DNA sequence: TGCAGTGCTAGAAACGACAGGGGGCCCTATGGCTACACCTTC. Its translation is CSARNDRGPYGYTF. The chain employs TRBV20-1 and TRBJ1-2; 10 bases map to TRBD1. Trimming took 2 bases from V and 4 from J; bases not matched to a gene: 4. The CDR3 sequence is 14 residues long. Germline V lookup: CDR1 DFQATT, CDR2 SNEGSKA (reference sequence).